The 28 T cell receptor beta chains listed next were all sequenced from one sample in a study of T cells in Graves' hyperthyroidism and ophthalmopathy. Regions amplified from RNA transcripts were the TCR beta CDR3 regions. HTBI primers were employed in a first-round RT-PCR of the TCR CDR3. MiXCR, applied by TCRdb to the multiplex PCR reads, yields one record per CDR3 protein. The sample lists 560,000 or so distinct CDR3 sequences; about 20% were seen once. Sample: blood. The receptors were gathered from a man between 40 and 49 years old with Graves' ophthalmopathy.

This clonotype has a count of ten or more. V gene TRBV7-6 combines with J gene TRBJ2-1, with a tentative D call TRBD2 (5 bases). V shed 2 bases and J shed 6 bases, with 17 bases lying between them. Germline CDR1 is SGHVS and CDR2 is FNYEAQ. This CDR3 contains 16 residues. DNA of the CDR3: TGTGCCAGCAGCTTACAGAGCGGCCCGGGTGCCAATGAGCAGTTCTTC. It specifies CASSLQSGPGANEQFF.

This clonotype turned up a few times. The chain is built from TRBV4-2 and TRBJ1-4, with 7 bases matching TRBD1. CDR3 size: 19 residues. The germline gives CDR1 LGHNA, CDR2 YNFKEQ. Losses at the gene ends were 3 bases for V and 0 bases for J; bases not matched to a gene: 13. The CDR3 DNA follows: TGTGCCAGCAGCCAGGACCGGGACAGATACTCTGCAACTAATGAAAAACTGTTTTTT. Protein: CASSQDRDRYSATNEKLFF.

The J gene is TRBJ2-7, the V gene TRBV20-1; 10 positions agree with TRBD2. The trim removed 0 bases at V and 8 bases at J, leaving 10 bases unmatched. CDR3 length: 15 residues. CDR1 is DFQATT and CDR2 is SNEGSKA in the germline V gene (reference sequence). CDR3 residues: CSARDLASGSYQQYF. DNA for the CDR3: TGCAGTGCTAGAGATCTCGCTAGCGGGAGCTATCAGCAGTACTTC.

This clonotype was observed many times. The rearrangement links TRBV5-1 to TRBJ2-3, with 8 bases that match TRBD1. The CDR3 is 16 amino acids. CDR1 and CDR2 from the germline V gene are SGHRS and YFSETQ. The J segment lost 1 base and the V segment lost 2 bases, leaving 6 bases of the junction unmatched. CDR3 DNA: TGCGCCAGCAGCTTTTCCAGGGGGCAGGGCACAGATACGCAGTATTTT. Its translation is CASSFSRGQGTDTQYF. Drawing the rest from reference TRBV5-1 and TRBJ2-3, the complete variable domain is KAGVTQTPRYLIKTRGQQVTLSCSPISGHRSVSWYQQTPGQGLQFLFEYFSETQRNKGNFPGRFSGRQFSNSRSEMNVSTLELGDSALYLCASSFSRGQGTDTQYFGPGTRLTVL.

The chain carries TRBV9 and TRBJ2-5; 9 nucleotides agree with TRBD2. The CDR3 is 16 amino acids. V trimming: 0 bases; J trimming: 0 bases; junction bases outside the gene matches: 3. Per germline, CDR1 SGDLS and CDR2 YYNGEE. In DNA form, the CDR3 reads TGTGCCAGCAGCGTAGGACTAGCGGATTACCAAGAGACCCAGTACTTC. Encoded protein: CASSVGLADYQETQYF. Full variable domain (remainder filled in from reference TRBV9 and TRBJ2-5): DSGVTQTPKHLITATGQRVTLRCSPRSGDLSVYWYQQSLDQGLQFLIQYYNGEERAKGNILERFSAQQFPDLHSELNLSSLELGDSALYFCASSVGLADYQETQYFGPGTRLLVL.

The chain is built from TRBV14 and TRBJ2-7; TRBD1 might be the D (6 bases). This CDR3 comprises 14 residues. V lost 3 bases and J lost 6, with 15 bases in between. The germline V gene encodes CDR1 SGHDN and CDR2 FVKESK. As DNA, the CDR3 is TGTGCCAGCAGCCAGTTTAGGGGGAGAGCCGAGCAGTACTTC. It codes for CASSQFRGRAEQYF.

V and J are TRBV29-1 and TRBJ2-5, with D possibly TRBD2 on 7 matching bases. Looked up from germline, CDR1 is SQVTM and CDR2 is ANQGSEA. Trimming took 3 bases from V and 7 from J, leaving 18 bases between them. This CDR3 has 14 amino acids. The DNA for the CDR3 is TGCAGCGTTGACTGGGAGAGGGGGGGGGGGACCCAGTACTTC. It specifies CSVDWERGGGTQYF. The full variable domain, with the rest looked up from reference TRBV29-1 and TRBJ2-5, is SAVISQKPSRDICQRGTSLTIQCQVDSQVTMMFWYRQQPGQSLTLIATANQGSEATYESGFVIDKFPISRPNLTFSTLTVSNMSPEDSSIYLCSVDWERGGGTQYFGPGTRLLVL.

This chain uses TRBV4-1 with TRBJ1-4; maybe TRBD1 (6 bases). The CDR3 runs to 18 residues. V was shortened by 0 bases and J by 8 bases, with 22 bases between the two germline ends. Germline V gene sequence: CDR1 MGHRA, CDR2 YSYEKL. CDR3: CASSQEDGGGGDEEKLFF. The DNA for the CDR3 is TGCGCCAGCAGCCAAGAAGACGGGGGCGGAGGAGATGAAGAAAAACTGTTTTTT.

This clonotype was observed a handful of times. CDR3 DNA: TGTGCCAGCAGTTACTCCGGCGGGACAGTGAGCTCCTATAATTCACCCCTCCACTTT. Translated: CASSYSGGTVSSYNSPLHF. The chain employs TRBV6-5 and TRBJ1-6; 7 positions match TRBD1. From germline, CDR1 is MNHEY and CDR2 SVGAGI. The junction had 8 bases not matched to a gene; V was cut back by 0 bases and J by 0 bases. This CDR3 comprises 19 residues.

This clonotype was recorded many times. The chain has TRBV7-2 and TRBJ1-2; TRBD1 aligns across 9 bases. V dropped 5 bases and J dropped 7; count of bases not matched to a gene: 8. CDR3 length equals 14 residues. Germline lookup yields CDR1 SGHTA and CDR2 FQGNSA. The CDR3 sequence is CASSPSDRGRGYTF. CDR3 DNA sequence: TGTGCCAGCAGCCCCTCGGACAGGGGACGTGGCTACACCTTC.

The table lists this clonotype with many counts. The rearrangement joins TRBV20-1 to TRBJ2-3, with 7 nucleotides matching TRBD1. V shed 6 bases and J 2 bases; nucleotides not matched to a gene: 5. This CDR3 has 13 amino acids. Looked up from germline, CDR1 is DFQATT and CDR2 is SNEGSKA (reference sequence). The CDR3 protein is CSARGQATDTQYF. The CDR3 DNA follows: TGCAGTGCCCGAGGACAGGCCACAGATACGCAGTATTTT.

The chain carries TRBV7-9 and TRBJ1-1; unclear D gene. The CDR3 is made up of 14 amino acids. Per germline, CDR1 SEHNR and CDR2 FQNEAQ (reference sequence). Trimming pared 0 bases from V and 4 bases from J, leaving 9 bases between. The CDR3 sequence is CASSLAARGTEAFF. CDR3 sequence (DNA): TGTGCCAGCAGCTTAGCTGCCCGGGGCACTGAAGCTTTCTTT.

The chain carries TRBV5-1 and TRBJ1-5; D is possibly TRBD1 (6 bases). The CDR3 is made up of 14 amino acids. V lost 0 bases and J lost 4, with 8 bases in between. Germline V gene sequence: CDR1 SGHRS, CDR2 YFSETQ. In DNA, the CDR3 is TGCGCCAGCAGCTTGGATCAGGGGAATCAGCCCCAGCATTTT. This codes for CASSLDQGNQPQHF.

The chain joins TRBV9 to TRBJ2-2, with 8 positions matching TRBD1. The length of the CDR3 is 14 residues. V shed 2 bases, J shed 6 bases, and the junction held 3 bases outside the gene matches. Germline-derived CDR1 and CDR2 are SGDLS and YYNGEE. DNA of the CDR3: TGTGCCAGCAGCGTGTCGACAGGGGCCGGGGAGCTGTTTTTT. This gives the protein CASSVSTGAGELFF.

This clonotype has a count of ten or more. V gene TRBV3-1 combines with J gene TRBJ2-3, with 14 bases lining up with TRBD2. The CDR3 is 17 amino acids. Trimming took 6 bases from V and 3 from J; bases not matched to a gene: 8. Germline V gives CDR1 LGHDT, CDR2 YNNKEL (reference sequence). The CDR3 spells CASRLPGLAGVTDTQYF. The CDR3 coding sequence is TGTGCCAGCAGACTTCCGGGACTAGCGGGAGTAACAGATACGCAGTATTTT.

The J gene is TRBJ1-4, the V gene TRBV7-9; a weak D match, TRBD1 (6 bases). The germline V and J ends were trimmed by 1 base and 8 bases, with 17 bases remaining between them. CDR3 length: 16 amino acids. From germline, CDR1 is SEHNR and CDR2 FQNEAQ (reference sequence). The CDR3 region is CASSLGSAGVFEKLFF. The CDR3 DNA follows: TGTGCCAGCAGCTTAGGATCGGCAGGGGTCTTCGAAAAACTGTTTTTT.

There are many counts of this clonotype. The rearrangement links TRBV7-2 to TRBJ2-3, with D uncertain. CDR1 is SGHTA, CDR2 FQGNSA, per germline. This CDR3 has 15 amino acids. The ends were cut back, 2 bases at V and 8 bases at J, with 17 bases in the middle. CDR3 in DNA: TGTGCCAGCAGCTTAACTCCCGCCCCCTCGGCTACGCAGTATTTT. Its translation is CASSLTPAPSATQYF.

The table lists this clonotype with a few counts. V and J are TRBV6-2 or TRBV6-3 and TRBJ1-5; 7 bases map to TRBD1. Trimming cost V 0 bases and J 0 bases; bases outside gene matches: 5. The CDR3 is made up of 17 amino acids. Germline V lookup: CDR1 MNHEY, CDR2 SVGEGT. The CDR3, as DNA: TGTGCCAGCAGTTACTCGATCGGACAGGATAGCAATCAGCCCCAGCATTTT. Its protein is CASSYSIGQDSNQPQHF.

Many counts were recorded for this clonotype. This chain links TRBV30 with TRBJ2-3; the D gene is possibly TRBD1 (6 bases). The length of the CDR3 is 11 residues. Trimming left V 3 bases short and J 9 bases short, with 10 bases between. Germline V gene data show CDR1 as GTSNPN and CDR2 as SVGIG (reference sequence). CDR3 amino acids: CAWRTGPTQYF. CDR3 bases: TGTGCCTGGAGAACAGGGCCCACGCAGTATTTT.

This clonotype was recorded at least ten times. The chain combines TRBV5-1 with TRBJ2-1; 8 bases fit TRBD2. The CDR3 consists of 18 residues. CDR1 is SGHRS and CDR2 is YFSETQ in the germline V gene. The V and J ends lost 3 bases and 3 bases, in that order; junction bases with no gene match: 14. CDR3 coding DNA: TGCGCCAGCAGCTCGGAGGGCGGGGGGACGGGAGGCTACAATGAGCAGTTCTTC. Translation: CASSSEGGGTGGYNEQFF.

The rearrangement links TRBV27 to TRBJ1-2; TRBD1 agrees at 7 bases. Germline V CDR1 and CDR2: MNHEY, SMNVEV (reference sequence). The CDR3 has 17 residues. Trimming removed 8 bases from V and 5 bases from J; junction bases left unmatched: 20. The CDR3 protein is CASGWPGQWKGGYGYTF. The CDR3 DNA is TGTGCCAGCGGTTGGCCGGGACAGTGGAAGGGAGGGTATGGCTACACCTTC.

This clonotype was recorded many times. The chain is built from TRBV28 and TRBJ1-4; D remains ambiguous. Germline V gene data show CDR1 as MDHEN and CDR2 as SYDVKM. Trimming pared 3 bases from V and 0 bases from J, leaving 17 bases between. The CDR3 runs 18 residues. The CDR3 region is CASSFPISAFATNEKLFF. For the CDR3, the DNA is TGTGCCAGCAGTTTCCCTATTTCCGCTTTTGCAACTAATGAAAAACTGTTTTTT.

The chain links TRBV11-2 to TRBJ2-1; 10 bases are a match to TRBD2. V trimming: 5 bases; J trimming: 1 base; junction bases outside the gene matches: 5. CDR1 and CDR2 from the germline V gene are SGHAT and FQNNGV. This CDR3 has 16 residues. CDR3 bases: TGTGCCAGCAGCCCCCGAGCGGGAGGGTCCTACAATGAGCAGTTCTTC. Protein sequence: CASSPRAGGSYNEQFF.

With regard to this clonotype: Sequence at one end of the junction differs from germline and may be a read error. V and J are TRBV5-4 and TRBJ2-3; maybe TRBD1 (6 bases). CDR3 size: 14 residues. Germline assignment: CDR1 SGHNT and CDR2 YYREEE (reference sequence). Here the CDR3 reads CANSPRGGADTQYF. In DNA, the CDR3 is TGTGCCAACAGCCCAAGAGGGGGAGCAGATACGCAGTATTTT.

The sample holds many counts of this clonotype. The J gene is TRBJ2-3, the V gene TRBV7-2; D call uncertain. The CDR3 is 13 amino acids. The V gene's germline CDR1 is SGHTA and CDR2 FQGNSA. The V gene lost 5 bases and the J gene lost 0 bases, with 6 bases spanning the gap. The CDR3 reads CASSIISTDTQYF. The CDR3, as DNA: TGTGCCAGCAGCATTATAAGCACAGATACGCAGTATTTT.

The chain joins TRBV3-2 to TRBJ2-5; the DNA was not compared with TRBD1, the D call given in the table. TRBV3-2 is a recognized pseudogene. CDR3 length equals 13 residues. CDR3 DNA sequence: TGTGCCAGCAGCGTAGGGGGGTCAGAGACCCAGTACTTC. Its translation is CASSVGGSETQYF.

The chain has TRBV18 and TRBJ2-7; D is ambiguous. From germline, CDR1 is KGHSH and CDR2 LQKENI. With 0 bases removed from V and 2 bases from J, the gap between germline ends came to 11 bases. The CDR3 contains 15 residues. CDR3 in DNA: TGTGCCAGCTCACCACCAGGTAGCCGAGCCTACGAGCAGTACTTC. Amino acid sequence: CASSPPGSRAYEQYF.

This chain links TRBV28 with TRBJ2-5; D gene uncertain. Trimming shortened V by 6 bases and J by 5 bases, and 7 bases separated the two germline ends. This CDR3 contains 11 residues. Germline-derived CDR1 and CDR2 are MDHEN and SYDVKM. Here the CDR3 reads CASSSHETQYF. For the CDR3, the DNA is TGTGCCAGCAGCTCCCATGAGACCCAGTACTTC.